Each of the 17 T cell receptor beta chains below was sequenced from the same sample in a study of blood T cell repertoires in COVID-19. Data came from immunoSEQ multiplex PCR; TCRdb stores just in-frame clones and leaves some out. The table records 100,000 to 150,000 clones, 79% of them present only once. The sequencing input was peripheral blood. The receptors come from a middle-aged man with active or convalescent COVID-19.

The chain has TRBV3-1 (or the pseudogene TRBV3-2) and TRBJ1-1; D may be TRBD1 (6 bases). The CDR3 length is 14 residues. The V end lost 5 bases, the J end lost 1 base, and 11 bases lay between the germline ends. Germline CDR1 reads LGHDT; CDR2 reads YNNKEL (reference sequence). The CDR3 coding sequence is TGTGCCAGCAGCTTCGGACAGCCGAACACTGAAGCTTTCTTT. It codes for CASSFGQPNTEAFF.

The rearrangement joins TRBV6-2 or TRBV6-3 to TRBJ1-5; 7 nucleotides align to TRBD1. The CDR3 is 15 residues long. Germline CDR1 is MNHEY and CDR2 is SVGEGT. Trimming removed 4 bases from V and 7 bases from J; junction bases left unmatched: 10. The CDR3 coding sequence is TGTGCCAGCAGTTCCAGGGGGATGGGGAACCAGCCCCAGCATTTT. Translation: CASSSRGMGNQPQHF.

This clone was observed a few times. Other DNA sequences in this specimen translate into the identical CDR3. The chain uses TRBV9 and TRBJ2-2; D not resolved. The CDR3 runs 15 residues. Germline V gives CDR1 SGDLS, CDR2 YYNGEE. Trimming removed 0 bases from V and 0 bases from J, with 6 bases in between. The DNA of the CDR3 is TGTGCCAGCAGCGTAGGGGCAGCGAACACCGGGGAGCTGTTTTTT. Residues: CASSVGAANTGELFF.

The J gene is TRBJ2-3, the V gene TRBV27; D call uncertain. Germline CDR1 is MNHEY and CDR2 is SMNVEV (reference sequence). Trimming removed 3 bases from V and 6 bases from J, with 10 bases in between. The CDR3 extends over 13 amino acids. The CDR3, as DNA: TGTGCCAGCAGTTTCTTGGGCCGGGATACGCAGTATTTT. Translation: CASSFLGRDTQYF.

The rearrangement uses TRBV6-6 and TRBJ2-3, with D unresolved. The germline V gene has CDR1 MNHNY and CDR2 SVGAGI (reference sequence). The CDR3 extends over 13 amino acids. Trimming removed 5 bases from V and 3 bases from J, with 9 bases in between. Here the CDR3 reads CASSLGETDTQYF. CDR3 in DNA: TGTGCCAGCAGTCTCGGAGAGACAGATACGCAGTATTTT.

The CDR3 coding sequence is TGTGCCAGCAGCGTAGGGGCGGGAGCGGGCACCGGGGAGCTGTTTTTT. This gives the protein CASSVGAGAGTGELFF. J is TRBJ2-2 and V is TRBV9, with 7 bases matching TRBD2. CDR3 length: 16 residues. CDR1 is SGDLS and CDR2 is YYNGEE in the germline V gene. Germline trimming cut 0 bases from V and 4 bases from J; bases unmatched to any gene: 6.

The chain combines TRBV12-3 or TRBV12-4 with TRBJ2-7; weak D call: TRBD2 (6 bases). The CDR3 covers 13 residues. V dropped 6 bases and J dropped 2 bases, with 11 bases sitting between them. The CDR3 nucleotides read TGTGCCAGCAGCTCCGGGACTCCCTACGAGCAGTACTTC. Protein: CASSSGTPYEQYF.

This clone was recorded only once. CDR3 sequence (DNA): TGTGCCAGCAGTTACAAGGGGAGGGAGACCCAGTACTTC. The encoded protein is CASSYKGRETQYF. The chain carries TRBV6-5 and TRBJ2-5, with D perhaps TRBD2 (6 bases). V shed 2 bases and J shed 5 bases, with 9 bases lying between them. CDR3 length: 13 residues. The germline CDR1 and CDR2 sequences are MNHEY and SVGAGI.

The genes are TRBV9 and TRBJ1-6, with D perhaps TRBD1 (6 bases). This CDR3 has 16 amino acids. From germline, CDR1 is SGDLS and CDR2 YYNGEE. V dropped 3 bases and J dropped 6 bases, with 16 bases sitting between them. The CDR3 DNA reads TGTGCCAGCAGCGCGCCACAGGGTTTATTTAATTCACCCCTCCACTTT. Amino acids: CASSAPQGLFNSPLHF.

The chain joins TRBV28 to TRBJ2-5; possibly TRBD2 for D (6 bases). The CDR3 extends over 16 amino acids. CDR1 and CDR2 (germline): MDHEN, SYDVKM. V was cut by 8 bases and J by 5 bases, with 24 bases left in between. The CDR3 protein is CASLTGTRNRRETQYF. CDR3 nucleotides: TGTGCCAGCCTAACCGGGACTCGGAACAGAAGGGAGACCCAGTACTTC.

The chain is built from TRBV6-2 or TRBV6-3 and TRBJ2-3; no firm D call. From germline, CDR1 is MNHEY and CDR2 SVGEGT. The CDR3 is 12 residues long. Trimming removed 2 bases from V and 4 bases from J, with 4 bases in between. This CDR3 reads CASSYPSDTQYF. CDR3 nucleotide sequence: TGTGCCAGCAGTTACCCTTCAGATACGCAGTATTTT.

This clone was seen a single time. The chain carries TRBV7-9 and TRBJ2-7; TRBD1 might be the D (6 bases). The V gene's germline CDR1 is SEHNR and CDR2 FQNEAQ (reference sequence). V dropped 0 bases and J dropped 0 bases, with 12 bases sitting between them. This CDR3 is built from 16 residues. CDR3 amino acids: CASSLATGQLSYEQYF. The CDR3 DNA is TGTGCCAGCAGCTTAGCGACCGGACAGCTCTCCTACGAGCAGTACTTC. The full variable domain, its missing parts supplied by reference TRBV7-9 and TRBJ2-7, is DTGVSQNPRHKITKRGQNVTFRCDPISEHNRLYWYRQTLGQGPEFLTYFQNEAQLEKSRLLSDRFSAERPKGSFSTLEIQRTEQGDSAMYLCASSLATGQLSYEQYFGPGTRLTVT.

The chain employs TRBV6-6 and TRBJ1-1; D ambiguous. Trimming took off 7 bases at V and 0 bases at J, with 12 bases between the two ends. The CDR3 is 14 amino acids. Germline CDR1 is MNHNY and CDR2 is SVGAGI (reference sequence). CDR3 nucleotides: TGTGCCAGCAATCAGGAAGTGATGAACACTGAAGCTTTCTTT. The encoded protein is CASNQEVMNTEAFF.

As for this clone: An end of the junction does not agree with germline; a read error may underlie this. V usage is TRBV2 and J usage is TRBJ1-1; possibly TRBD1 for D (6 bases). Germline V gives CDR1 SNHLY, CDR2 FYNNEI. The CDR3 has 13 amino acids. This chain's CDR3 is CASSEGGGDEAFF. DNA for the CDR3: TGTGCCAGCAGCGAAGGGGGAGGGGATGAAGCTTTCTTT.

This clone is a singleton in its sample. This sequence joins TRBV7-2 and TRBJ2-7; weak D call: TRBD1 (6 bases). Germline CDR1 reads SGHTA; CDR2 reads FQGNSA. The V gene lost 3 bases and the J gene lost 4 bases, with 13 bases spanning the gap. The CDR3 contains 14 residues. The CDR3: CASSFATGPYEQYF. The CDR3 bases are TGTGCCAGCAGCTTTGCGACAGGTCCTTACGAGCAGTACTTC.

The CDR3 DNA is TGCGCCAGCAGCCAAGCACTAGCGGGGGGTGGGGAGCAGTACTTC. Its protein is CASSQALAGGGEQYF. The V gene is TRBV4-1, the J gene TRBJ2-7; 12 nucleotides match TRBD2. Per the germline V gene, CDR1 is MGHRA and CDR2 is YSYEKL. Unmatched junction bases numbered 5, after V lost 1 base and J lost 7 bases. The CDR3 sequence is 15 residues long.

This clone was seen more than once but under ten times. The chain is built from TRBV5-1 and TRBJ2-5, with D uncertain. V shed 4 bases and J shed 5 bases, with 12 bases lying between them. The CDR3 is made up of 13 amino acids. Germline-derived CDR1 and CDR2 are SGHRS and YFSETQ. The CDR3 region has the DNA TGCGCCAGCAGCATAGAATACCCGGAGACCCAGTACTTC. As protein: CASSIEYPETQYF. Combining the CDR3 with reference TRBV5-1 and TRBJ2-5 gives the whole variable domain KAGVTQTPRYLIKTRGQQVTLSCSPISGHRSVSWYQQTPGQGLQFLFEYFSETQRNKGNFPGRFSGRQFSNSRSEMNVSTLELGDSALYLCASSIEYPETQYFGPGTRLLVL.